This entry concerns a single T cell receptor beta chain. The data derive from a study of T-cell reconstitution after alpha-beta-depleted transplantation in children. During its preparation, the TCRbeta library received unique molecular identifiers. TCRdb reprocessed the PCR reads with MiXCR, giving one entry per CDR3 protein. This table holds roughly 790,000 distinct CDR3 sequences, 16% found once. CDR3 length: 15 residues. Trimming stripped 5 bases from V and 3 bases from J, with 14 bases between. CDR1 is SEHNR, CDR2 FQNEAQ, per germline (reference sequence). The source is a male patient under 18 who had a stem cell transplant for acute lymphoblastic leukemia, so the T cells may come from the graft donor. The gene calls are TRBV7-9 and TRBJ2-4; D possibly corresponds to TRBD2 (5 bases). The material was PBMCs, mostly from graft donor cells, obtained 360 days after TCRalphabeta/CD19-depleted stem cell transplant. CDR3 nucleotide sequence: TGTGCCAGCAGCCCGGGATCGTTAGTCAAAAACATTCAGTACTTC. Translating it yields CASSPGSLVKNIQYF. The full variable domain, rest sourced from reference TRBV7-9 and TRBJ2-4, is DTGVSQNPRHKITKRGQNVTFRCDPISEHNRLYWYRQTLGQGPEFLTYFQNEAQLEKSRLLSDRFSAERPKGSFSTLEIQRTEQGDSAMYLCASSPGSLVKNIQYFGAGTRLSVL.